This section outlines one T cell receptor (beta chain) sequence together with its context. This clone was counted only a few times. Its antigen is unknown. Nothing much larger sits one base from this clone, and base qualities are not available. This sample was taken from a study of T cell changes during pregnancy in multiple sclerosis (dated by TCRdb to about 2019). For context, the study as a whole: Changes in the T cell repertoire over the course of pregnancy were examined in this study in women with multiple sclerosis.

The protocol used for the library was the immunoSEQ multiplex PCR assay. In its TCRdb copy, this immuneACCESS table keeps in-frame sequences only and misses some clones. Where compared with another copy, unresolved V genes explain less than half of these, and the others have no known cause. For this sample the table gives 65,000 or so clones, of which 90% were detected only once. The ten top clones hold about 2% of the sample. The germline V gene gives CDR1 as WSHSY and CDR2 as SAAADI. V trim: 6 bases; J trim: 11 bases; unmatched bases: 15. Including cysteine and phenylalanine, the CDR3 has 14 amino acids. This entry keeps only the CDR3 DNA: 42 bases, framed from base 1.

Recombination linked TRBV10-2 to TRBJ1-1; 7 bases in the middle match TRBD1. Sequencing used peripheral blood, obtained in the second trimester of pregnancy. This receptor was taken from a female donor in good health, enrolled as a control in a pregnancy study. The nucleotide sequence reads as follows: TGCGCCAGCAGGACCCGACAGGGCTTCTTTGCGGCTTTCTTT. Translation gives CASRTRQGFFAAFF.